The source of this T cell receptor beta chain is a study of shared clonotypes between healthy human individuals. Data came from immunoSEQ multiplex PCR; TCRdb stores just in-frame clones and leaves some out. The data hold approximately 840,000 clones, with roughly 96% observed a single time. CDR1 and CDR2 (germline): SGHTA, FQGNSA. The CDR3 covers 16 residues. Trimming left V 4 bases short and J 0 bases short, with 15 bases between. In its sample, this clone was seen once. Naive-designated CD8 cells lacked CD45RO, were positively enriched for CCR7, and omitted terminally differentiated effector memory CD45RA+ cells.

This TCR came from a man younger than 40 in good health. Sequenced sample: naive CD8+ T cells sorted from blood. The chain recombines TRBV7-2 with TRBJ1-1; D is ambiguous. The CDR3 bases are TGTGCCAGCAGCTCATTAGGACTAGCGGTGAACACTGAAGCTTTCTTT. This sequence encodes CASSSLGLAVNTEAFF. Full variable domain (outside the CDR3, taken from reference TRBV7-2 and TRBJ1-1): GAGVSQSPSNKVTEKGKDVELRCDPISGHTALYWYRQSLGQGLEFLIYFQGNSAPDKSGLPSDRFSAERTGGSVSTLTIQRTQQEDSAVYLCASSSLGLAVNTEAFFGQGTRLTVV.